Listed below are T cell receptor beta chains from one sample, sequenced in a study of shared T cell receptors in the human thymus. Clones were read by immunoSEQ multiplex PCR, and TCRdb kept only the in-frame ones, dropping some. Of approximately 660,000 clones listed, around 87% are singletons. The sample was also reused in another study, on human thymus T cells.

The sample consisted of thymocytes. The receptors stem from a boy under two years old with a congenital heart defect. Each CDR3 is given with its conserved first and last residue. The order of the fields is J gene, V gene, clone size, D gene, CDR3 DNA, CDR3 protein. The D gene is left open where the match is weak. Clone size appears in some rows only: once, few, many, or a class for an expanded clone.

TRBJ2-2 TRBV28 NA TRBD2 TGTGCCAGCAGTTTAGTGCCCCCCGGGGGGTCTGGCGCCGGGGAGCTGTTTTTT CASSLVPPGGSGAGELFF
TRBJ2-7 TRBV27 once NA TGTGCCAGCAGCTTGACAGGCCCCTACGAGCAGTACTTC CASSLTGPYEQYF
TRBJ2-1 TRBV4-2 NA TRBD2 TGTGCCAGCAGCCCCGGGACTAGATTCTACAATGAGCAGTTCTTC CASSPGTRFYNEQFF
TRBJ2-2 TRBV11-2 NA TRBD2 TGTGCCAGCAGCCGATCCTGGACTAGCGGACCTTTAGGGACCGGGGAGCTGTTTTTT CASSRSWTSGPLGTGELFF
TRBJ2-1 TRBV7-6 NA NA TGTGCCAGCAGCTATACCGACAATCACAATGAGCAGTTCTTC CASSYTDNHNEQFF
TRBJ2-1 TRBV5-4 NA NA TGTGCCAGCAGCTGGGGCCAGAGCTCCTACAATGAGCAGTTCTTC CASSWGQSSYNEQFF
TRBJ2-3 TRBV19 NA TRBD2 TGTGCCAGTAGTGTCACTAGCGGGAGTGCAGATACGCAGTATTTT CASSVTSGSADTQYF
TRBJ1-3 TRBV21-1 NA NA TGTGCCAGCAGCAATTCAGGGCGTCCTGGAAACACCATATATTTT CASSNSGRPGNTIYF
TRBJ2-7 TRBV14 once NA TGTGCCAGCAGCCAAGTTAATTTCTACGAGCAGTACTTC CASSQVNFYEQYF
TRBJ2-5 TRBV11-2 NA TRBD2 TGTGCCAGCAGCTTAGGCCCAGCGTTTACTCTAGCGGCCGCGGAGACCCAGTACTTC CASSLGPAFTLAAAETQYF
TRBJ2-7 TRBV7-9 NA TRBD2 TGTGCCAGCAGCCCAGGGACTAGCGGGAGGGCTTGGAACGAGCAGTACTTC CASSPGTSGRAWNEQYF
TRBJ1-3 TRBV19 few NA TGTGCCAGTAGTTCGGGGGGCACCATATATTTT CASSSGGTIYF
TRBJ2-7 TRBV30 NA TRBD1 TGTGCCTGGAGTACACGACAGGGGAGCTACGAGCAGTACTTC CAWSTRQGSYEQYF
TRBJ2-3 TRBV6-1 NA TRBD2 TGTGCCAGCAGTGAGGGGACTAGCGGGAGGAGCCGGAATACGCAGTATTTT CASSEGTSGRSRNTQYF
TRBJ2-7 TRBV4-2 NA NA TGTGCCAGCAGCCAAGGGTCGGCGGTCGAGCAGTACTTC CASSQGSAVEQYF
TRBJ1-2 TRBV27 NA TRBD1 TGTGCCAGCAGTTCCTACTTACCCTTGACCGGGACAGGGTCCTATGGCTACACCTTC CASSSYLPLTGTGSYGYTF
TRBJ2-1 TRBV2 NA TRBD2 TGTGCCAGCCCAAGGCGAGCGGGAGGGAGGGGCAATGAGCAGTTCTTC CASPRRAGGRGNEQFF